These 28 T cell receptor beta chains originate from one sample sequenced in a study of metastatic and nonmetastatic thyroid tumors. TCRdb recomputed clones from the PCR reads via MiXCR. The sample contains roughly 83,000 clones, more than 13% of which appear only once. Thyroid surgery was preceded by no treatment in any patient. The sample taken for sequencing was blood. The receptors originated from a female donor with papillary thyroid cancer or a benign thyroid nodule (not recorded which). Some clones in this sample may be carry-over from other donors' samples.

In its sample, this clone was seen many times. J is TRBJ2-7 and V is TRBV18; tentatively, D is TRBD1 (6 bases). The V gene lost 3 bases and the J gene lost 5 bases, with 11 bases spanning the gap. Germline values: CDR1 KGHSH, CDR2 LQKENI. The CDR3 extends over 13 amino acids. The CDR3 sequence: CASSPIQGNEQYF. In DNA form, the CDR3 reads TGTGCCAGCTCACCTATCCAGGGGAACGAGCAGTACTTC.

The chain combines TRBV3-1 with TRBJ2-2; either TRBD1 or TRBD2 may supply D (6 bases each). The CDR3 consists of 15 residues. V was clipped by 5 bases and J by 3 bases, with 13 bases between them. Per the germline V gene, CDR1 is LGHDT and CDR2 is YNNKEL (reference sequence). In DNA, the CDR3 is TGTGCCAGCAGCTCCAAGGGGGAGGACACCGGGGAGCTGTTTTTT. This gives the protein CASSSKGEDTGELFF.

Concerning this clone itself: A much larger clone lies one base from this, so it may be a read error. The chain carries TRBV24-1 and TRBJ2-7; TRBD1 aligns across 10 bases. Germline CDR1 KGHDR, CDR2 SFDVKD. The CDR3 spans 15 residues. With V trimmed by 8 bases and J by 5 bases, 11 bases remained unmatched. CDR3 DNA: TGTGCCACCATCCCTCGGGGGACAGGGGACGACGAGCAGTACTTC. Translated: CATIPRGTGDDEQYF.

The chain combines TRBV20-1 with TRBJ2-3, with D possibly TRBD2 on 7 matching bases. This CDR3 region has 14 residues. V dropped 5 bases and J dropped 3 bases, with 15 bases sitting between them. In germline, CDR1 is DFQATT, CDR2 SNEGSKA (reference sequence). CDR3 in DNA: TGCAGTGCTGAGGGGGGGGTCGGGACAGATACGCAGTATTTT. Translating it yields CSAEGGVGTDTQYF.

This clone occurred many times. The chain employs TRBV28 and TRBJ2-5, with 7 bases identical to TRBD2. The ends lost 7 bases at V and 3 bases at J; junction bases unmatched: 2. The CDR3 consists of 12 residues. CDR1 and CDR2 (germline): MDHEN, SYDVKM. CDR3 sequence (DNA): TGTGCCAGCACCGGGACTAAAGAGACCCAGTACTTC. Protein sequence: CASTGTKETQYF.

Many counts were recorded for this clone. The chain is built from TRBV11-1 and TRBJ1-1; no firm D call. Trimming took off 5 bases at V and 1 base at J, with 17 bases between the two ends. Germline CDR1 reads SGHAT; CDR2 reads FQDESV (reference sequence). The CDR3 consists of 16 residues. The chain's CDR3 is CASSPQTIITNTEAFF. The CDR3 DNA reads TGTGCCAGCAGCCCCCAAACCATAATAACGAACACTGAAGCTTTCTTT.

This clone was recorded at least ten times. The chain combines TRBV9 with TRBJ2-3, with TRBD2 as a possible D gene (6 bases). This CDR3 is built from 15 residues. Germline V gives CDR1 SGDLS, CDR2 YYNGEE. Trimming left V 1 base short and J 2 bases short, with 11 bases between. In nucleotides, the CDR3 is TGTGCCAGCAGCGTACTCGGGGACTTCACAGATACGCAGTATTTT. As protein: CASSVLGDFTDTQYF.

This clone was counted between two and nine times. The chain recombines TRBV27 with TRBJ1-1; TRBD1 matches 10 bases. The CDR3 extends over 13 amino acids. Germline values: CDR1 MNHEY, CDR2 SMNVEV (reference sequence). V gave up 5 bases and J gave up 7 bases; unmatched junction bases: 4. CDR3 residues: CASSDRGRVEAFF. Written as DNA, the CDR3 is TGTGCCAGCAGTGACAGGGGGCGAGTTGAAGCTTTCTTT.

This clone has only a few counts. A clone one base away is much larger, so this may be a read error. This rearrangement joins TRBV29-1 to TRBJ1-1; perhaps TRBD1 as D (5 bases). The CDR3 is made up of 14 amino acids. Germline V CDR1 and CDR2: SQVTM, ANQGSEA. Between the trimmed V and J ends, which lost 4 bases and 6 bases, there was a span of 18 bases. The CDR3, as DNA: TGCAGCGTTGGGGAGTCGGGGGGATTGTCTGAAGCTTTCTTT. It codes for CSVGESGGLSEAFF.

The J gene is TRBJ1-5, the V gene TRBV30; tentatively, D is TRBD1 (5 bases). Germline assignment: CDR1 GTSNPN and CDR2 SVGIG (reference sequence). The CDR3 contains 13 residues. V lost 5 bases to trimming and J lost 7 bases, with 15 bases between them. The CDR3 bases are TGTGCCTGGGGGTCAGGGCATGGACAGCCCCAGCATTTT. This encodes CAWGSGHGQPQHF.

This clone has a count of ten or more. The chain carries TRBV4-1 and TRBJ2-7; D is perhaps TRBD1 or TRBD2 (5 bases each). The ends were cut back, 0 bases at V and 5 bases at J, with 14 bases in the middle. This CDR3 spans 15 amino acids. Germline V lookup: CDR1 MGHRA, CDR2 YSYEKL. The CDR3 DNA sequence: TGCGCCAGCAGCCAAGAGGGGGAAGGGAAGAACGAGCAGTACTTC. Translating gives CASSQEGEGKNEQYF.

The table lists this clone with many counts. The chain is built from TRBV30 and TRBJ1-6; D gene unclear. This CDR3 has 13 amino acids. Trimming left V 0 bases short and J 10 bases short, with 10 bases between. Looked up from germline, CDR1 is GTSNPN and CDR2 is SVGIG (reference sequence). The CDR3 DNA reads as TGTGCCTGGAGTGTAAGGCGGGAATCACCCCTCCACTTT. Its translation: CAWSVRRESPLHF.

This clone has a count of ten or more. The chain links TRBV27 to TRBJ1-2; no firm D call. V gave up 6 bases and J gave up 5 bases, with 7 bases separating them. The CDR3 has 11 residues. Per the germline V gene, CDR1 is MNHEY and CDR2 is SMNVEV (reference sequence). CDR3 in DNA: TGTGCCAGCAGGGGTTGGTATGGCTACACCTTC. Protein sequence: CASRGWYGYTF.

This clone showed up just a few times. This chain links TRBV12-3 or TRBV12-4 with TRBJ2-1, with D possibly being TRBD2 (6 bases). Trimming removed 7 bases at V and 8 bases at J, with 21 bases between. The CDR3 has 15 residues. The CDR3 loop is CASTPGWRGNYEQFF. The CDR3, as DNA: TGTGCCAGCACCCCTGGGTGGCGCGGGAACTATGAGCAGTTCTTC.

This sequence joins TRBV7-7 and TRBJ1-1; a weak D match, TRBD1 (6 bases). Germline CDR1 and CDR2: SSHAT and FNYEAQ (reference sequence). The length of the CDR3 is 13 residues. The DNA for the CDR3 is TGTGTTAGCAGCCGGACAGAGAACACTGAAGCTTTCTTT. The encoded protein is CVSSRTENTEAFF.

Comments on this clone: A single base separates this from a much larger clone, so it may be a read error. The V call is TRBV11-1, the J call TRBJ1-1, with a tentative D call TRBD1 (5 bases). The CDR3 is made up of 16 amino acids. Germline V CDR1 and CDR2: SGHAT, FQDESV (reference sequence). The V and J ends lost 5 bases and 0 bases respectively, with 16 bases between them. This chain's CDR3 is CASSLGRGGLNTEAFF. The CDR3 DNA reads as TGTGCCAGCAGCCTCGGTAGGGGCGGGTTGAACACTGAAGCTTTCTTT.

The chain is built from TRBV28 and TRBJ2-4, with a possible D match to TRBD2 (5 bases). Trimming took off 2 bases at V and 3 bases at J, with 17 bases between the two ends. The CDR3 loop spans 17 amino acids. Germline CDR1 is MDHEN and CDR2 is SYDVKM. The CDR3 sequence: CASSLGTGSSFKNIQYF. CDR3 coding DNA: TGTGCCAGCAGTTTAGGTACGGGGAGTAGTTTCAAAAACATTCAGTACTTC.

At least ten counts were recorded for this clone. CDR3 nucleotide sequence: TGTGCCAGCAGCTTAGCAATAGGCGAGCAGTACTTC. It translates to CASSLAIGEQYF. J is TRBJ2-7 and V is TRBV11-2; D gene unclear. Germline lookup yields CDR1 SGHAT and CDR2 FQNNGV. The CDR3 loop spans 12 amino acids. Trimming removed 1 base from V and 6 bases from J, with 7 bases in between.

This clone was found once. A much larger clone lies a single base off, so this may be a read error. This chain links TRBV10-2 with TRBJ2-5; 8 nucleotides match TRBD2. V gave up 0 bases and J gave up 1 base; unmatched junction bases: 13. CDR3 length: 19 residues. In germline, CDR1 is WSHSY, CDR2 SAAADI. The CDR3 reads CASSESLRGAPYGQETQYF. In nucleotides, the CDR3 is TGCGCCAGCAGTGAGTCTTTGCGGGGGGCCCCCTACGGCCAAGAGACCCAGTACTTC.

In this sample, this clone turned up many times. V and J are TRBV7-2 and TRBJ2-7; D remains ambiguous. The CDR3 spans 15 residues. Between the trimmed V and J ends, which lost 1 base and 1 base, there was a span of 11 bases. In germline, CDR1 is SGHTA, CDR2 FQGNSA. CDR3 nucleotide sequence: TGTGCCAGCAGCTTAGGAGCCCCCAGATCCTACGAGCAGTACTTC. It specifies CASSLGAPRSYEQYF. The whole variable domain, filled in from reference TRBV7-2 and TRBJ2-7, reads GAGVSQSPSNKVTEKGKDVELRCDPISGHTALYWYRQSLGQGLEFLIYFQGNSAPDKSGLPSDRFSAERTGGSVSTLTIQRTQQEDSAVYLCASSLGAPRSYEQYFGPGTRLTVT.

This clone has a count of ten or more. The V gene is TRBV10-2, the J gene TRBJ2-5, with 8 bases identical to TRBD2. CDR3 length: 14 residues. Germline V gene lookup returns CDR1 WSHSY and CDR2 SAAADI. V lost 5 bases and J lost 4; bases outside the gene matches: 6. The CDR3 coding sequence is TGCGCCAGCAGTCCGACGGGGGGGCGAGAGACCCAGTACTTC. It translates to CASSPTGGRETQYF.

This clone came up many times. DNA of the CDR3: TGTGCCAGCAGCTCCTTAGGTGACAGGGGGCGATCTGAAGCTTTCTTT. It yields the protein CASSSLGDRGRSEAFF. The rearrangement joins TRBV11-2 to TRBJ1-1, with 10 bases matching TRBD1. With 4 bases clipped from V and 6 bases from J, the junction kept 11 bases outside the gene matches. The CDR3 totals 16 residues. CDR1 is SGHAT and CDR2 is FQNNGV in the germline V gene.

This clone was counted ten times or more. This sample also contains other DNA sequences that code for the same CDR3. The chain couples TRBV18 to TRBJ2-7; 7 nucleotides line up with TRBD2. The CDR3 consists of 15 residues. Losses at the gene ends were 8 bases for V and 0 bases for J; bases not matched to a gene: 10. CDR1 and CDR2 (germline): KGHSH, LQKENI. The CDR3 bases are TGTGCCAGCCCGCTCGGCGGGGGTAGCTCCTACGAGCAGTACTTC. This codes for CASPLGGGSSYEQYF.

This clone showed up many times. The genes are TRBV7-3 and TRBJ2-3, with 9 bases aligning to TRBD1. CDR1 is SGHTA, CDR2 FQGTGA, per germline. V lost 8 bases and J lost 5; bases outside the gene matches: 8. The CDR3 is 14 residues long. The CDR3 DNA follows: TGTGCCAGCTCACAGGGGGCATGGCAAGATACGCAGTATTTT. This translates into CASSQGAWQDTQYF.

Remarks on this clone: A much larger clone is a single base away; this may be a read error. This CDR3 is CASSRDSGRMQYF. The CDR3 nucleotides are TGTGCCAGCAGCCGAGATAGTGGACGGATGCAGTATTTT. The V gene is TRBV4-2, the J gene TRBJ2-3, with no clear D. Trimming took off 4 bases at V and 11 bases at J, with 16 bases between the two ends. CDR1 and CDR2 (germline): LGHNA, YNFKEQ. The CDR3 is made up of 13 amino acids.

Worth noting for this clone: A much larger clone sits a single nucleotide away, making a read error possible. The chain combines TRBV7-9 with TRBJ2-5; D gene uncertain. The CDR3 covers 16 residues. CDR1 and CDR2 (germline): SEHNR, FQNEAQ (reference sequence). Deletions cut 0 bases from V and 7 bases from J, with 18 bases between. The CDR3 nucleotides are TGTGCCAGCAGCTTAGCAGGCCGGTACAGAGGTGGGACCCAGTACTTC. This codes for CASSLAGRYRGGTQYF.

This clone was seen once. With a much larger clone just one base away, this may be a read error. The chain links TRBV5-5 to TRBJ2-1; no clear D gene. Trimming cost V 3 bases and J 3 bases, with 13 bases left between them. Looked up from germline, CDR1 is SGHKS and CDR2 is YYEKEE (reference sequence). The CDR3 sequence is 15 residues long. In DNA, the CDR3 is TGTGCCAGCAGCTCCGGGTCCTGGGGCTACAATGAGCAGTTCTTC. It yields the protein CASSSGSWGYNEQFF.

This clone was recorded many times. The chain couples TRBV28 to TRBJ1-2, with D hard to call. The CDR3 extends over 13 amino acids. Germline CDR1 and CDR2: MDHEN and SYDVKM. Trimming cost V 2 bases and J 8 bases, with 12 bases left between them. CDR3 residues: CASSLSGSKGYTF. CDR3 DNA sequence: TGTGCCAGCAGTTTAAGTGGGTCGAAGGGCTACACCTTC.